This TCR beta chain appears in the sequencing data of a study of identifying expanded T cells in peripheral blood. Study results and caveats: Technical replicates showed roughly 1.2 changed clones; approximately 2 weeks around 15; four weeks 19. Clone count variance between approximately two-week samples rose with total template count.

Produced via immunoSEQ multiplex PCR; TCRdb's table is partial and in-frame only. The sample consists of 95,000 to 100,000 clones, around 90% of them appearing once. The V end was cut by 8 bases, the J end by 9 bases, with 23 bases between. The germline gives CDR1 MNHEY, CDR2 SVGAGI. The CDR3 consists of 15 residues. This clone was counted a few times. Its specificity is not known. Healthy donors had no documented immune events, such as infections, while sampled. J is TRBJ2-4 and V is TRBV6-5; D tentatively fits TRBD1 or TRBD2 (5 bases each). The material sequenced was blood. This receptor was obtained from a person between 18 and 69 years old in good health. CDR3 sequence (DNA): TGTGCCAGCGGACCGGGGCCACCGACCGCCGGCATTCAGTACTTC. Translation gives CASGPGPPTAGIQYF.